These T cell receptor beta chains were read from a single sample in a study of T cells after yellow fever vaccination. TCRdb analysed the 5' RACE reads with MiXCR anew, one entry per CDR3 protein. The table records some 110,000 distinct CDR3 sequences, approximately 7.1% of them present only once. The input for sequencing was CD4+ T cells sorted from PBMCs, taken 45 days after the first yellow fever vaccination. The receptors derive from a man between 18 and 29 years old who received the YFV17D yellow fever vaccine. Each CDR3 is given with its conserved first and last residue. Fields, in order: V gene, clone size, J gene, D gene, CDR3 DNA, CDR3 protein. The D gene is left open where the match is weak. Rows may omit the clone size; those that give it use once, few, many or a size class.

TRBV18	-	TRBJ2-5	-	TGTGCCAGCTCACCATCAGGGTTGGAGACCCAGTACTTC	CASSPSGLETQYF
TRBV10-2	many	TRBJ2-5	-	TGCGCCAGCAGTGAGTCAGGGGAGACCCAGTACTTC	CASSESGETQYF
TRBV29-1	many	TRBJ2-3	-	TGCAGCGCCTCAATTCGGGGTAGAGATACGCAGTATTTT	CSASIRGRDTQYF
TRBV7-2	many	TRBJ1-1	-	TGTGCCAGCAGCTTAAGTCGAAACACTGAAGCTTTCTTT	CASSLSRNTEAFF
TRBV7-9	many	TRBJ1-4	TRBD1	TGTGCCAGCAGCTGGGGACAGGGGAAGGGTGAAAAACTGTTTTTT	CASSWGQGKGEKLFF
TRBV18	-	TRBJ2-5	-	TGTGCCAGCTCACCCCGGGTCGAAGAGACCCAGTACTTC	CASSPRVEETQYF
TRBV30	many	TRBJ1-2	-	TGTGCCTGGGCAGGGGTCTCCTATGGCTACACCTTC	CAWAGVSYGYTF
TRBV5-1	many	TRBJ1-5	-	TGCGCCAGCAGCTTGGGGGGCGATCAGCCCCAGCATTTT	CASSLGGDQPQHF
TRBV12-3/TRBV12-4	many	TRBJ1-4	-	TGTGCCAGCAATCCGACGGGAATTAATGAAAAACTGTTTTTT	CASNPTGINEKLFF
TRBV2	many	TRBJ2-7	-	TGTGCCAGCAGTGAAGCAGGCTTTTCCTCCTACGAGCAGTACTTC	CASSEAGFSSYEQYF
TRBV20-1	many	TRBJ2-3	-	TGCAGTGCTGTTGAATCTCCTAGCACAGATACGCAGTATTTT	CSAVESPSTDTQYF
TRBV4-3	few	TRBJ1-2	-	TGCGCCAGCAGCCCGGGGGGCAGGGGAGATTGGTATGGCTACACCTTC	CASSPGGRGDWYGYTF
TRBV6-5	-	TRBJ2-4	-	TGTGCCAGCAGTTACTCTTTTGGCACAACCAAAAACATTCAGTACTTC	CASSYSFGTTKNIQYF
TRBV7-2	many	TRBJ1-2	TRBD1	TGTGCCAGCAGCCCCGGGACAGGGGCCCTTGGTTCCTATGGCTACACCTTC	CASSPGTGALGSYGYTF
TRBV3-1	few	TRBJ1-4	-	TGTGCCAGCAGCCAGAATCGACATTCCGAAAAACTGTTTTTT	CASSQNRHSEKLFF
TRBV4-3	many	TRBJ2-7	-	TGCGCCAGCAGCCAAGGGGTCACCTACGAGCAGTACTTC	CASSQGVTYEQYF
TRBV14	many	TRBJ2-1	-	TGTGCCAGCAGCCAAGCGACAGGCTACAATGAGCAGTTCTTC	CASSQATGYNEQFF
TRBV4-1	many	TRBJ2-2	-	TGCGCCAGCAGCCAAGATACAGGGCCCAGGGGGGAGCTGTTTTTT	CASSQDTGPRGELFF
TRBV18	many	TRBJ2-5	-	TGTGCCAGCTCACCATCTCTGGAGGAGACCCAGTACTTC	CASSPSLEETQYF
TRBV5-1	many	TRBJ2-7	TRBD2	TGCGCCAGCAGCTCGACTAGCGGGATCTACGAGCAGTACTTC	CASSSTSGIYEQYF
TRBV5-1	many	TRBJ2-1	-	TGCGCCAGCAGCTTGGCTTTAACGGCGGACTTTAATGAGCAGTTCTTC	CASSLALTADFNEQFF
TRBV5-4	many	TRBJ2-5	-	TGTGCCAGCAGCTTGGGAGCGGAAAAGGAGACCCAGTACTTC	CASSLGAEKETQYF
TRBV7-3	many	TRBJ2-1	-	TGTGCCAGCAGCCCAGGGGGGTCCCATGAGCAGTTCTTC	CASSPGGSHEQFF
TRBV5-6	many	TRBJ2-5	-	TGTGCCAGCAGCTTGGATGAGGAAGAGACCCAGTACTTC	CASSLDEEETQYF
TRBV5-1	many	TRBJ2-1	-	TGCGCCAGCAGCCCTCACCGGACAGTCGATGAGCAGTTCTTC	CASSPHRTVDEQFF
TRBV4-3	many	TRBJ2-1	TRBD1	TGCGCCAGCAGCCAAGATATCCACAGGGGTTCCTACAATGAGCAGTTCTTC	CASSQDIHRGSYNEQFF
TRBV19	many	TRBJ1-2	-	TGTGCCAGTGCCACGCAGGCCCTAGGGGGCTATGGCTACACCTTC	CASATQALGGYGYTF
TRBV7-2	-	TRBJ2-2	TRBD1	TGTGCCAGCAGCCTGGGGACAGGAAATACCGGGGAGCTGTTTTTT	CASSLGTGNTGELFF
TRBV27	many	TRBJ1-1	-	TGTGCCAGCAGCCTCGACACGAACACTGAAGCTTTCTTT	CASSLDTNTEAFF